This passage covers 8 T cell receptor beta chains from one sample sequenced in a study of T cells after yellow fever vaccination. Via MiXCR, TCRdb re-called the 5' RACE reads, giving one row per CDR3 protein. The sample contains some 390,000 distinct CDR3 sequences, 6.2% of which appear only once. The sample in question was PBMCs, obtained 5 days after the yellow fever booster vaccination. The receptors stem from a man aged 30 to 45 who received the YFV17D yellow fever vaccine.

The CDR3 loop is CASSGGQGRNVEETQYF. The CDR3 nucleotides are TGCGCCAGCAGCGGCGGACAGGGGAGGAATGTCGAAGAGACCCAGTACTTC. The chain uses TRBV5-1 and TRBJ2-5; 9 nucleotides line up with TRBD1. The CDR3 covers 17 residues. The germline V gene has CDR1 SGHRS and CDR2 YFSETQ. The junction had 13 bases not matched to a gene; V was cut back by 4 bases and J by 3 bases.

In its sample, this clonotype was seen a few times. This chain uses TRBV5-1 with TRBJ1-2; tentatively, D is TRBD1 (5 bases). The V and J ends lost 0 bases and 4 bases respectively, with 16 bases between them. This CDR3 is built from 16 residues. CDR1 and CDR2 (germline): SGHRS, YFSETQ. CDR3 in amino acids: CASSLDGTKGGYGYTF. The CDR3 nucleotides are TGCGCCAGCAGCTTGGACGGGACCAAAGGCGGCTATGGCTACACCTTC. Filled out from reference TRBV5-1 and TRBJ1-2, the complete variable domain reads KAGVTQTPRYLIKTRGQQVTLSCSPISGHRSVSWYQQTPGQGLQFLFEYFSETQRNKGNFPGRFSGRQFSNSRSEMNVSTLELGDSALYLCASSLDGTKGGYGYTFGSGTRLTVV.

This clonotype appeared many times. The rearrangement links TRBV29-1 to TRBJ2-1; no reliable D call. The germline V gene has CDR1 SQVTM and CDR2 ANQGSEA. CDR3 length: 14 amino acids. Trimming left V 4 bases short and J 10 bases short, with 20 bases between. The CDR3 DNA follows: TGCAGCGTTGCGGCCGACCTCGAAAACCGCGAGCAGTTCTTC. Residues: CSVAADLENREQFF.

This clonotype has only a few counts. The rearrangement uses TRBV7-9 and TRBJ2-1, with D possibly TRBD2 on 6 matching bases. The length of the CDR3 is 16 residues. The V gene's germline CDR1 is SEHNR and CDR2 FQNEAQ (reference sequence). The V end was cut by 0 bases, the J end by 2 bases, with 11 bases between. Here the CDR3 reads CASSLARTNTYNEQFF. The CDR3 DNA reads TGTGCCAGCAGCTTAGCACGGACTAACACCTACAATGAGCAGTTCTTC.

The rearrangement uses TRBV15 and TRBJ1-1; D gene unclear. With 4 bases removed from V and 1 base from J, the gap between germline ends came to 10 bases. CDR3 length: 14 residues. In germline, CDR1 is LNHNV, CDR2 YYDKDF (reference sequence). The CDR3 DNA reads as TGTGCCACCAGCATATCCAGAACGAACACTGAAGCTTTCTTT. The encoded protein is CATSISRTNTEAFF.

The V gene is TRBV6-2 or TRBV6-3, the J gene TRBJ2-3; possible D gene TRBD2, 5 bases. Germline V CDR1 and CDR2: MNHEY, SVGEGT. The V end lost 6 bases, the J end lost 0 bases, and 10 bases lay between the germline ends. This CDR3 comprises 14 residues. The CDR3 DNA reads TGTGCCAGCAGCGACTACCGGAGCACAGATACGCAGTATTTT. Its protein product is CASSDYRSTDTQYF.

The chain couples TRBV11-2 to TRBJ1-3; no firm D call. The CDR3 runs to 11 residues. Germline V gene data show CDR1 as SGHAT and CDR2 as FQNNGV. Trimming removed 0 bases at V and 16 bases at J, with 10 bases between. As DNA, the CDR3 is TGTGCCAGCAGCTTAGATCTGGGCGTTTATTTT. It encodes CASSLDLGVYF.

The sample holds a few counts of this clonotype. V gene TRBV6-5 combines with J gene TRBJ2-4; a possible D gene is TRBD2 (6 bases). The V gene's germline CDR1 is MNHEY and CDR2 SVGAGI. Trimming cost V 0 bases and J 8 bases, with 11 bases left between them. The CDR3 covers 14 residues. The CDR3 nucleotides read TGTGCCAGCAGTTACTCGAGTTGGGACTACATTCAGTACTTC. Amino acids: CASSYSSWDYIQYF.